Given below is one T cell receptor (beta chain) in context. The antigen is unknown. Libraries of TCR beta came from iRepertoire HTBI primers plus Arm-PCR of CDR3 regions. A single record per CDR3 protein comes from TCRdb applying MiXCR to the multiplex PCR reads. The table shows 400,000 to 500,000 distinct CDR3 sequences, with less than 15% occurring only once. Specified time point: newly diagnosed GD, antithyroid drugs for less than 3 months. PBMCs provided the RNA from which the TCR library was made. The data were taken from a study of regulatory T cells in long-lasting Graves disease. Looking at the study overall: Antithyroid drug exposure in newly diagnosed Graves' patients had lasted under 3 months. Points from the study as a whole: A greater number of public clonotypes (2,741) was shared by persistent patients than by new patients (just over 950).

These records were also assigned to another study, of T cells in Graves' hyperthyroidism and ophthalmopathy. That source adds: The primer set for the first-round RT-PCR of the TCR CDR3 was HTBI. The model anticipated ophthalmopathy a median about six months pre-onset.

The specimen was peripheral blood mononuclear cells (PBMCs), collected at new diagnosis, from a patient treated with antithyroid drugs. The sequence was obtained from a woman between 45 and 65 years old with Graves disease.

CDR3 nucleotides: TGTGCCAGCTCATTCCCTAGGAACACTGAAGCTTTCTTT. Its translation is CASSFPRNTEAFF. The rearrangement joins TRBV18 to TRBJ1-1; D remains unclear. Germline V gene data show CDR1 as KGHSH and CDR2 as LQKENI. The CDR3 is made up of 13 amino acids. Trimming stripped 5 bases from V and 1 base from J, with 8 bases between.